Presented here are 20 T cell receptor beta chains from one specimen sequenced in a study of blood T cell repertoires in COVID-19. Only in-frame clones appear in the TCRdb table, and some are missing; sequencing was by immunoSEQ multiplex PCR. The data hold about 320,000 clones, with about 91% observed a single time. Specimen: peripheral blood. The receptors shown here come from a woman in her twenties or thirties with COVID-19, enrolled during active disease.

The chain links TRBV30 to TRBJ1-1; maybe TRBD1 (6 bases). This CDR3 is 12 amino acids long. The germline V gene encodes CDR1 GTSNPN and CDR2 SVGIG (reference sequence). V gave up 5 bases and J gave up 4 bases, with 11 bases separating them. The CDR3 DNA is TGTGCCTGGGGGGGCGACGGCACTGAAGCTTTCTTT. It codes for CAWGGDGTEAFF.

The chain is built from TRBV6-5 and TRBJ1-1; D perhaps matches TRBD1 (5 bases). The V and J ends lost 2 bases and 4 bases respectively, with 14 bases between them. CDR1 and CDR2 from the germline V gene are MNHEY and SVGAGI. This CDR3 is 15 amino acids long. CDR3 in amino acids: CASSYEPGRGTEAFF. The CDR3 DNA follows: TGTGCCAGCAGTTACGAACCAGGGAGGGGCACTGAAGCTTTCTTT.

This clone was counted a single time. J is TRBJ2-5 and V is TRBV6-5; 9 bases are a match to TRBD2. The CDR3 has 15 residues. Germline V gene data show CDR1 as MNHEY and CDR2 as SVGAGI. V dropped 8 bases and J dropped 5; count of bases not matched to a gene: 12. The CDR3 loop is CASRRGSGGSETQYF. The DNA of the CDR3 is TGTGCCAGCCGCCGGGGGAGCGGGGGGTCGGAGACCCAGTACTTC.

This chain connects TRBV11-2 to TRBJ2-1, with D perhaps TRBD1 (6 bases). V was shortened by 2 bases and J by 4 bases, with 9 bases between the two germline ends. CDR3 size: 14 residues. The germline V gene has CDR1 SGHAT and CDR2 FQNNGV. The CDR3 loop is CASSLLTGYNEQFF. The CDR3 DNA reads TGTGCCAGCAGCTTACTAACAGGGTACAATGAGCAGTTCTTC.

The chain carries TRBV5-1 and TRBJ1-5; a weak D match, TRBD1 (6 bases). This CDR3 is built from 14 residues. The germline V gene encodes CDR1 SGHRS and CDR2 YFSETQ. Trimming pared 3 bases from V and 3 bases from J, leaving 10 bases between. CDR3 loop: CASSSGQNNQPQHF. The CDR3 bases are TGCGCCAGCAGCTCCGGACAGAACAATCAGCCCCAGCATTTT.

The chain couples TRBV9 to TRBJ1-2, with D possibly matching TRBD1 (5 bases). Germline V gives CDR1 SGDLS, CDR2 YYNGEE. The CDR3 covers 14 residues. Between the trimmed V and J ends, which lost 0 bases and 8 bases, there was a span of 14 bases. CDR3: CASSVGGGLEGYTF. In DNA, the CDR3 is TGTGCCAGCAGCGTAGGGGGCGGCTTGGAGGGCTACACCTTC.

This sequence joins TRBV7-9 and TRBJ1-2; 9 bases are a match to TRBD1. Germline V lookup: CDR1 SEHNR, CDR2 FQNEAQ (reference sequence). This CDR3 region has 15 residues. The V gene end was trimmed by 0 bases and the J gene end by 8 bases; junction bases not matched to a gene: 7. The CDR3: CASSLAGGTGSGYTF. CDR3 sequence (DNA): TGTGCCAGCAGCTTAGCCGGGGGGACAGGGTCGGGCTACACCTTC.

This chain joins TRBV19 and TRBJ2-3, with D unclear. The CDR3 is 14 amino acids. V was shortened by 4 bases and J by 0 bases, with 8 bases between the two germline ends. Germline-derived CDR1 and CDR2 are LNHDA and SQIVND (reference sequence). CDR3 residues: CASSSGTSTDTQYF. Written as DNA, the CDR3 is TGTGCCAGTAGTAGTGGTACTAGCACAGATACGCAGTATTTT.

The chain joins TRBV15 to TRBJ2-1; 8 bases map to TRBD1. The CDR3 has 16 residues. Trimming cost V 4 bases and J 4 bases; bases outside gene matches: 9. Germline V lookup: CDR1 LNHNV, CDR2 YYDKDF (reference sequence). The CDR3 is CATSTVPGQAYNEQFF. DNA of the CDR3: TGTGCCACCAGCACCGTCCCGGGACAGGCTTACAATGAGCAGTTCTTC.

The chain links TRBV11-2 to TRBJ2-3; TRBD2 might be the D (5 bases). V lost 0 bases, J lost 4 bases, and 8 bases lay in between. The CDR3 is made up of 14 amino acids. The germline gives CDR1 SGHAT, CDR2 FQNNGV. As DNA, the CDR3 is TGTGCCAGCAGCTTAGATCCGGAGGCAGATACGCAGTATTTT. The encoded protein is CASSLDPEADTQYF.

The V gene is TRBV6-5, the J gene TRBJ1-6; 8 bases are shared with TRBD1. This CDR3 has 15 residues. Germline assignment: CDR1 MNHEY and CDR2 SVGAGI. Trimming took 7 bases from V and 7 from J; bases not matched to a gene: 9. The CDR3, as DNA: TGTGCCAGCATGACCTGGGGGACAGGCAATTCACCCCTCCACTTT. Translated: CASMTWGTGNSPLHF.

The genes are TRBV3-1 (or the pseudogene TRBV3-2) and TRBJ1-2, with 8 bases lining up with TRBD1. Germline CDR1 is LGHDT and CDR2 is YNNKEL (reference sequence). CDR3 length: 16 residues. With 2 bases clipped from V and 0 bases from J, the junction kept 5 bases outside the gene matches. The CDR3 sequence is CASSQRDRYSNYGYTF. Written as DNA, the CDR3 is TGTGCCAGCAGCCAACGGGACAGGTATTCTAACTATGGCTACACCTTC.

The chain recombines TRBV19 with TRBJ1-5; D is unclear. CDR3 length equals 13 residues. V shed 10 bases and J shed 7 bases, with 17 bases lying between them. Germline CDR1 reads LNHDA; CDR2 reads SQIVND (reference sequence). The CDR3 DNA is TGTGCCACCGAGGAGGCGCCTAGGCAGCCCCAGCATTTT. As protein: CATEEAPRQPQHF.

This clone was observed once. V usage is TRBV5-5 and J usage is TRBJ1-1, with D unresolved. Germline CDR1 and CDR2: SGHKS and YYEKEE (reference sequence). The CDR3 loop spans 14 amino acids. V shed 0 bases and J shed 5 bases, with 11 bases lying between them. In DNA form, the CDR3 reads TGTGCCAGCAGCTTGGTTCGAAGGGAGACTGAAGCTTTCTTT. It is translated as CASSLVRRETEAFF.

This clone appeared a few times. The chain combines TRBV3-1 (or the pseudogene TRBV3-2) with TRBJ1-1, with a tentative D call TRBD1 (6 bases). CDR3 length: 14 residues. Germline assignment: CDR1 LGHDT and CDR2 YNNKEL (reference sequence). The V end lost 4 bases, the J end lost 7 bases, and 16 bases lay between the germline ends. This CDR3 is CASSPGDTRGEAFF. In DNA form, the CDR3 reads TGTGCCAGCAGCCCAGGGGACACAAGAGGTGAAGCTTTCTTT.

The CDR3 DNA follows: TGTGCCAGCAGCCGGACAGGCCGCAATCAGCCCCAGCATTTT. This sequence encodes CASSRTGRNQPQHF. The chain combines TRBV5-6 with TRBJ1-5, with TRBD1 identical over 7 bases. This CDR3 has 14 residues. The J segment lost 2 bases and the V segment lost 4 bases, leaving 3 bases of the junction unmatched. The V gene's germline CDR1 is SGHDT and CDR2 YYEEEE.

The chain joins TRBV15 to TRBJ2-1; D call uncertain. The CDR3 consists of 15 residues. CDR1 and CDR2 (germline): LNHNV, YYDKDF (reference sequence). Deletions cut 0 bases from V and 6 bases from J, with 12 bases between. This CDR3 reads CATSRDFGPVNEQFF. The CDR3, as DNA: TGTGCCACCAGCAGAGATTTTGGGCCTGTCAATGAGCAGTTCTTC.

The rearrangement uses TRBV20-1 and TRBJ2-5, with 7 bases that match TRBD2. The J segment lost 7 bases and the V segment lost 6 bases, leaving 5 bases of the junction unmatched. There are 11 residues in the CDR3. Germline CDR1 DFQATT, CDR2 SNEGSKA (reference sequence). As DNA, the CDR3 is TGCAGTGCCCACGGCGGGGGGACCCAGTACTTC. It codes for CSAHGGGTQYF.

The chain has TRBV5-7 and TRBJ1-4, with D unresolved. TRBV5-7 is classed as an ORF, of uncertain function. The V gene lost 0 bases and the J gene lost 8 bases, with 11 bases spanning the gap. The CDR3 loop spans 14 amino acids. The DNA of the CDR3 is TGTGCCAGCAGCTTGGGAAAGAGTCGAGAAAAACTGTTTTTT. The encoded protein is CASSLGKSREKLFF.

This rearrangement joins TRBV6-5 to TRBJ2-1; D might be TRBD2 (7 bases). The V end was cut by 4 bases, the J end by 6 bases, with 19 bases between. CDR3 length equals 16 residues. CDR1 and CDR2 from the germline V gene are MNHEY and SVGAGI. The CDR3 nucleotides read TGTGCCAGCAGTTCCATAGAGGGGGGGCGGGCCAATGAGCAGTTCTTC. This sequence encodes CASSSIEGGRANEQFF.